The entry that follows covers one TCR beta chain sequence. J was trimmed by 2 bases and V by 4 bases; bases with no gene match: 23. There are 21 residues in the CDR3. Germline V gene data show CDR1 as SGHVS and CDR2 as FQNEAQ. This sample is part of a study of blood T cell repertoires in COVID-19. Study overall: The United States, Italy and Spain provided the acute and convalescent COVID-19 samples. In each case, the material was cDNA or gDNA derived from T cells, B-cell-depleted T cells, or PBMCs.

In the authors' methods: Quantification of nucleated cells was approximated via reference gene primer amplification. The data were produced by immunoSEQ multiplex PCR, yet TCRdb's version contains in-frame clones alone and is incomplete. V, J and clone size are those of that table, while D and trimming were read from the DNA. In the table there are just under 50,000 clones, around 79% of which are singletons. V and J are TRBV7-8 and TRBJ1-2; 9 bases are shared with TRBD1. The sequence was collected from a man aged 65 to 85 with acute or convalescent COVID-19. The sequencing sample was made of peripheral blood. The chain's CDR3 is CASSSLGQGQNERSHNYGYTF. The CDR3 coding sequence is TGTGCCAGCAGCTCCCTGGGACAGGGTCAAAATGAACGTAGCCACAACTATGGCTACACCTTC.